Each of the 11 T cell receptor beta chains below was sequenced from the same sample in a study of T cells in Graves' hyperthyroidism and ophthalmopathy. Using RNA transcripts as the source, TCR beta CDR3 regions were amplified. TCR CDR3 regions were first amplified by RT-PCR with HTBI primers. MiXCR, run by TCRdb on the multiplex PCR reads, gives a single entry per CDR3 protein. The sample lists 350,000 to 450,000 distinct CDR3 sequences, about 14% occurring once. Material for sequencing was blood. These receptors all stem from a man in his fifties with Graves' ophthalmopathy.

This clonotype was found many times. The chain is built from TRBV5-1 and TRBJ1-2; D not certain. V shed 0 bases and J shed 8 bases, with 17 bases lying between them. The CDR3 length is 15 residues. Germline V CDR1 and CDR2: SGHRS, YFSETQ. CDR3 amino acids: CASSLVRMGGEGYTF. CDR3 nucleotides: TGCGCCAGCAGCTTGGTTAGGATGGGTGGTGAAGGCTACACCTTC.

This clonotype was found many times. The rearrangement joins TRBV7-3 to TRBJ2-1, with D possibly TRBD1 on 6 matching bases. The germline CDR1 and CDR2 sequences are SGHTA and FQGTGA. V lost 6 bases and J 4 bases, leaving 10 bases between the germline ends. This CDR3 has 13 amino acids. CDR3 region: CASSSGVYNEQFF. Written as DNA, the CDR3 is TGTGCCAGCAGTTCAGGGGTGTACAATGAGCAGTTCTTC.

This clonotype was counted ten times or more. V and J are TRBV6-5 and TRBJ1-5; a possible D gene is TRBD1 (5 bases). The CDR3 loop spans 16 amino acids. Trimming took off 2 bases at V and 2 bases at J, with 13 bases between the two ends. The V gene's germline CDR1 is MNHEY and CDR2 SVGAGI. CDR3 sequence (DNA): TGTGCCAGCAGTTACCTCAGGGTTCCAGGCAATCAGCCCCAGCATTTT. This gives the protein CASSYLRVPGNQPQHF.

This chain connects TRBV19 to TRBJ2-3; D may be TRBD1 or TRBD2 (6 bases each). The CDR3 spans 14 residues. V gave up 6 bases and J gave up 4 bases, with 14 bases separating them. Germline lookup yields CDR1 LNHDA and CDR2 SQIVND (reference sequence). The CDR3 nucleotides are TGTGCCAGTAGAGGGGGGAAATTCTCAGATACGCAGTATTTT. Translating it yields CASRGGKFSDTQYF.

This clonotype was detected only a few times. CDR3 sequence (DNA): TGCAGTGCTAGTTTTGCGGGGGGAGAGAATGAGCAGTTCTTC. It yields the protein CSASFAGGENEQFF. V gene TRBV20-1 combines with J gene TRBJ2-1; 8 nucleotides match TRBD2. The length of the CDR3 is 14 residues. V lost 3 bases and J lost 7; bases outside the gene matches: 8. The V gene's germline CDR1 is DFQATT and CDR2 SNEGSKA (reference sequence).

The chain employs TRBV25-1 and TRBJ2-1; D is unresolved. V lost 3 bases and J 0 bases, leaving 6 bases between the germline ends. From germline, CDR1 is MGHDK and CDR2 SYGVNS. This CDR3 region has 14 residues. The CDR3 coding sequence is TGTGCCAGCAGTGACACGGGCTCCTACAATGAGCAGTTCTTC. It encodes CASSDTGSYNEQFF. Complete variable domain (other parts from reference TRBV25-1 and TRBJ2-1): EADIYQTPRYLVIGTGKKITLECSQTMGHDKMYWYQQDPGMELHLIHYSYGVNSTEKGDLSSESTVSRIRTEHFPLTLESARPSHTSQYLCASSDTGSYNEQFFGPGTRLTVL.

The table lists this clonotype with many counts. The J gene is TRBJ2-7, the V gene TRBV12-3 or TRBV12-4; 8 bases are shared with TRBD2. The length of the CDR3 is 14 residues. With V trimmed by 5 bases and J by 3 bases, 6 bases remained unmatched. CDR3 protein: CASSNTGTSYEQYF. For the CDR3, the DNA is TGTGCCAGCAGTAACACCGGGACTAGCTACGAGCAGTACTTC.

This clonotype appeared many times. The chain employs TRBV11-2 and TRBJ2-4, with 10 positions matching TRBD1. The CDR3 spans 14 residues. Per germline, CDR1 SGHAT and CDR2 FQNNGV. After removal of 5 bases from V and 6 bases from J, the junction contained 4 bases not matched to a gene. The CDR3 is CASSTGQGLNIQYF. Written as DNA, the CDR3 is TGTGCCAGCAGCACGGGACAGGGGCTAAACATTCAGTACTTC.

Worth noting for this clonotype: This clone may be a read error of a much larger clone one base away. The chain carries TRBV12-3 or TRBV12-4 and TRBJ2-3; TRBD2 agrees at 8 bases. The CDR3 contains 22 residues. The V segment lost 6 bases and the J segment 0 bases; nucleotides outside the gene matches: 26. The CDR3 sequence is CASSHLPGGEYWRGFSTDTQYF. Written as DNA, the CDR3 is TGTGCCAGCAGCCATCTTCCCGGGGGGGAGTACTGGCGTGGGTTTAGCACAGATACGCAGTATTTT.

This clonotype has ten or more counts. This chain connects TRBV3-1 to TRBJ2-5; D is unclear. Germline CDR1 LGHDT, CDR2 YNNKEL (reference sequence). The CDR3 sequence is 13 residues long. The germline V and J ends were trimmed by 0 bases and 4 bases, with 6 bases remaining between them. This CDR3 is CASSQDVVETQYF. The DNA of the CDR3 is TGTGCCAGCAGCCAAGATGTTGTAGAGACCCAGTACTTC.

This clonotype was observed many times. The V gene is TRBV7-9, the J gene TRBJ1-1; 9 bases are a match to TRBD1. The trim removed 0 bases at V and 11 bases at J, leaving 7 bases unmatched. Germline loops: CDR1 SEHNR, CDR2 FQNEAQ (reference sequence). This CDR3 is built from 14 residues. CDR3 residues: CASSLAQGQGSAFF. The CDR3 DNA follows: TGTGCCAGCAGCTTAGCACAGGGACAGGGATCGGCTTTCTTT.